This is a list of T cell receptor beta chains from one sample in a study of cytomegalovirus exposure and HLA in healthy donors. Measured with immunoSEQ multiplex PCR; TCRdb has only the in-frame clones, and not every one. In the table there are about 160,000 clones, roughly 95% of which are singletons. Material: PBMCs. The receptors shown here come from a young woman in good health and CMV-seronegative. Both conserved end residues are part of each CDR3. The order of the fields is V gene, J gene, CDR3 protein.

TRBV18	TRBJ2-5	CASSRRDSGEETQYF
TRBV11-2	TRBJ1-5	CASSLGGGYNQPQHF
TRBV6-5	TRBJ2-1	CATQTPGQGNNEQFF
TRBV10-3	TRBJ2-7	CAISEFGTGDHEQYF
TRBV19	TRBJ2-2	CASKPGTGNTGELFF
TRBV6-6	TRBJ1-3	CASTVQRNTIYF
TRBV6-5	TRBJ2-5	CASSRGLAGGETQYF
TRBV1	TRBJ1-5	CTSSQGCGAGNQPQHF
TRBV6-5	TRBJ1-2	CASSYQPAGTYGYTF
TRBV5-1	TRBJ2-7	CASSLERGSSYEQYF
TRBV6-5	TRBJ2-2	CASTRDRDTGELFF
TRBV14	TRBJ2-7	CASSPLGGLEYEQYF
TRBV27	TRBJ2-7	CASTQDINSYEQYF
TRBV7-9	TRBJ2-6	CASQLHSGANVLTF
TRBV10-3	TRBJ2-5	CAIGSVRGGQETQYF
TRBV7-9	TRBJ1-4	CASSLLPRTLSWEKLFF
TRBV16	TRBJ2-2	CASSQFDSTGELFF
TRBV19	TRBJ2-7	CASSISGFYEQYF
TRBV19	TRBJ1-6	CASSRKGGQSRAANSPLHF
TRBV9	TRBJ2-1	CASTEAGTGYNEQFF
TRBV5-1	TRBJ2-7	CASSPGQQYEQYF
TRBV5-6	TRBJ2-1	CASSVPSNEQFF
TRBV18	TRBJ2-3	CASSPILAGGPDTQYF
TRBV19	TRBJ1-1	CASATGGYTEAFF
TRBV4-1	TRBJ1-2	CASSQGGGGGGYGYTF
TRBV4-3	TRBJ2-1	CASSQGAGVANEQFF
TRBV5-4	TRBJ1-1	CASSSGTGGSAFF
TRBV5-1	TRBJ2-3	CASSLPIPRLGDTQYF
TRBV5-1	TRBJ1-1	CASFEEVPGMNTEAFF
TRBV7-6	TRBJ2-2	CASSLVLETGLTGELFF
TRBV11-2	TRBJ2-7	CASSLAGGPSYEQYF